A selection of T cell receptor beta chains follows, all from one sample in a study of identical twins. MiXCR was run by TCRdb on the 5' RACE reads, yielding one entry per CDR3 protein. The table has over 600,000 distinct CDR3 sequences, about 20% seen once; the top ten hold approximately 4.5%. The sample was also reused in another study, on T cells expressing NK-cell markers.

Source material: PBMCs. The receptors derive from a woman aged 18-29 years in good health. Each CDR3 is given without its conserved first and last residue. The D gene is left open where the match is weak.

D gene: TRBD1; J gene: TRBJ2-2; V gene: TRBV20-1; CDR3 protein: SARGQGKNTGELF
D gene: -; J gene: TRBJ2-3; V gene: TRBV12-3/TRBV12-4; CDR3 protein: ASRFQGPGTDTQY
D gene: TRBD2; J gene: TRBJ2-1; V gene: TRBV12-3/TRBV12-4; CDR3 protein: ASSLSMASGSSNEQF
D gene: -; J gene: TRBJ1-6; V gene: TRBV20-1; CDR3 protein: SALRDYNSPLH
D gene: -; J gene: TRBJ2-1; V gene: TRBV29-1; CDR3 protein: SVEEGFTSGGGEF
D gene: -; J gene: TRBJ2-7; V gene: TRBV6-1; CDR3 protein: ASSPGSTFVHEQY
D gene: -; J gene: TRBJ2-7; V gene: TRBV7-2; CDR3 protein: ASSPDGHSGEQY
D gene: -; J gene: TRBJ2-7; V gene: TRBV11-2; CDR3 protein: ASSLGGMTGSYEQY
D gene: TRBD2; J gene: TRBJ2-1; V gene: TRBV5-1; CDR3 protein: ASSFRREYYNEQF
D gene: -; J gene: TRBJ2-1; V gene: TRBV9; CDR3 protein: ASSVVGNNEQF
D gene: -; J gene: TRBJ1-5; V gene: TRBV6-1; CDR3 protein: ASSAVQPQH
D gene: TRBD2; J gene: TRBJ2-4; V gene: TRBV3-1; CDR3 protein: ASSPTSGRLRAKNIQY
D gene: -; J gene: TRBJ1-2; V gene: TRBV6-1; CDR3 protein: ASGGLGYYGYT
D gene: -; J gene: TRBJ1-6; V gene: TRBV12-3/TRBV12-4; CDR3 protein: ASSPGSYNSPLH
D gene: -; J gene: TRBJ2-2; V gene: TRBV29-1; CDR3 protein: SVAENTGELF
D gene: TRBD1; J gene: TRBJ1-2; V gene: TRBV5-1; CDR3 protein: ASRPPGQGHGYT
D gene: -; J gene: TRBJ2-6; V gene: TRBV6-5; CDR3 protein: ASSYSMSSGANVLT
D gene: -; J gene: TRBJ2-7; V gene: TRBV5-5; CDR3 protein: ASSFLRISYEQY
D gene: -; J gene: TRBJ2-7; V gene: TRBV5-5; CDR3 protein: ASSLDRLDYEQY
D gene: TRBD2; J gene: TRBJ2-7; V gene: TRBV12-5; CDR3 protein: ASGSERGFGEQY
D gene: -; J gene: TRBJ2-7; V gene: TRBV4-3; CDR3 protein: ASSQVVGDGSYEQY
D gene: -; J gene: TRBJ1-1; V gene: TRBV20-1; CDR3 protein: RPSAANTEAF
D gene: TRBD2; J gene: TRBJ2-2; V gene: TRBV11-2; CDR3 protein: ASSLLQAGARAGELF
D gene: TRBD2; J gene: TRBJ2-3; V gene: TRBV12-3/TRBV12-4; CDR3 protein: ASCALAGYTDTQY
D gene: -; J gene: TRBJ2-3; V gene: TRBV10-3; CDR3 protein: AISDPGLRSTDTQY
D gene: -; J gene: TRBJ2-7; V gene: TRBV11-2; CDR3 protein: ASSLGPFTYEQY
D gene: TRBD2; J gene: TRBJ2-1; V gene: TRBV5-1; CDR3 protein: ASSGTSGDPALYNEQF
D gene: TRBD1; J gene: TRBJ2-7; V gene: TRBV10-2; CDR3 protein: ASRSRGSYEQY
D gene: -; J gene: TRBJ2-5; V gene: TRBV20-1; CDR3 protein: SGSRSQGTQY
D gene: TRBD2; J gene: TRBJ2-3; V gene: TRBV24-1; CDR3 protein: ATSDRTSEHGTDTQY
D gene: TRBD2; J gene: TRBJ2-1; V gene: TRBV4-3; CDR3 protein: ASSRGTMVSYNEQF
D gene: -; J gene: TRBJ2-3; V gene: TRBV9; CDR3 protein: ASSVEGNPTDTQY
D gene: -; J gene: TRBJ1-4; V gene: TRBV10-3; CDR3 protein: AISDSGLVEKLF
D gene: -; J gene: TRBJ1-1; V gene: TRBV20-1; CDR3 protein: SASQGSTEAF
D gene: -; J gene: TRBJ2-3; V gene: TRBV30; CDR3 protein: AWSVWLARTQY
D gene: -; J gene: TRBJ1-1; V gene: TRBV5-1; CDR3 protein: ASRRPTQVNTEAF
D gene: -; J gene: TRBJ2-5; V gene: TRBV7-2; CDR3 protein: ASSLTDGGQETQY
D gene: TRBD1; J gene: TRBJ2-6; V gene: TRBV6-1; CDR3 protein: ASRTGQGRGANVLT
D gene: -; J gene: TRBJ2-7; V gene: TRBV20-1; CDR3 protein: SARDTQGGVHEQY
D gene: TRBD1; J gene: TRBJ2-1; V gene: TRBV12-3/TRBV12-4; CDR3 protein: ASSTRDRVYNEQF
D gene: TRBD1; J gene: TRBJ2-7; V gene: TRBV5-1; CDR3 protein: ASCRTGAYEQY
D gene: -; J gene: TRBJ2-7; V gene: TRBV15; CDR3 protein: ATSRDSPYEQY